These 8 T cell receptor beta chains originate from one sample sequenced in a study of blood T cell repertoires in COVID-19. Assay: immunoSEQ multiplex PCR; the TCRdb copy retains only in-frame clones and omits some. Among more than 65,000 clones listed, 83% were seen once. The sample taken for sequencing was peripheral blood. Receptors were obtained from a man aged 45-60 years with active COVID-19.

The chain employs TRBV7-3 and TRBJ2-2, with no clear D. CDR3 size: 14 residues. The V and J ends lost 0 bases and 2 bases respectively, with 4 bases between them. CDR1 is SGHTA and CDR2 is FQGTGA in the germline V gene. The CDR3 DNA is TGTGCCAGCAGCTTAACGTTAAACACCGGGGAGCTGTTTTTT. It translates to CASSLTLNTGELFF. The variable domain in full, with the rest retrieved from reference TRBV7-3 and TRBJ2-2, is GAGVSQTPSNKVTEKGKYVELRCDPISGHTALYWYRQSLGQGPEFLIYFQGTGAADDSGLPNDRFFAVRPEGSVSTLKIQRTERGDSAVYLCASSLTLNTGELFFGEGSRLTVL.

A single count supports this clone. This sequence joins TRBV7-8 and TRBJ2-7; 7 nucleotides line up with TRBD1. This CDR3 comprises 15 residues. The trim removed 4 bases at V and 2 bases at J, leaving 8 bases unmatched. Germline V gene lookup returns CDR1 SGHVS and CDR2 FQNEAQ. Here the CDR3 reads CASSSVGQGAYEQYF. CDR3 DNA sequence: TGTGCCAGCAGCTCGGTGGGGCAGGGGGCCTACGAGCAGTACTTC. Complete variable domain (other parts from reference TRBV7-8 and TRBJ2-7): GAGVSQSPRYKVAKRGQDVALRCDPISGHVSLFWYQQALGQGPEFLTYFQNEAQLDKSGLPSDRFFAERPEGSVSTLKIQRTQQEDSAVYLCASSSVGQGAYEQYFGPGTRLTVT.

The chain joins TRBV6-4 to TRBJ2-4; D is unresolved. The CDR3 sequence is 10 residues long. Between the trimmed V and J ends, which lost 7 bases and 12 bases, there was a span of 10 bases. Germline assignment: CDR1 MRHNA and CDR2 SNTAGT. Here the CDR3 reads CASTQATQYF. The CDR3 DNA sequence: TGTGCCAGCACCCAGGCGACTCAGTACTTC.

In this sample, this clone turned up a few times. The CDR3 sequence: CASSLESGDTDTQYF. CDR3 DNA: TGCGCCAGCAGCTTGGAGTCAGGGGACACAGATACGCAGTATTTT. The chain combines TRBV5-1 with TRBJ2-3; D is possibly TRBD1 (6 bases). Trimming removed 0 bases at V and 2 bases at J, with 10 bases between. Germline V gives CDR1 SGHRS, CDR2 YFSETQ. This CDR3 has 15 amino acids.

The chain uses TRBV27 and TRBJ2-2, with 7 bases that match TRBD2. Germline assignment: CDR1 MNHEY and CDR2 SMNVEV (reference sequence). Trimming cost V 7 bases and J 1 base; bases outside gene matches: 3. The CDR3 length is 14 residues. The CDR3 sequence is CASKAGVNTGELFF. CDR3 DNA: TGTGCCAGCAAGGCGGGGGTGAACACCGGGGAGCTGTTTTTT.

The table lists this clone with a count of one. Relative to the germline gene, one junction end is altered; a read error may explain this. V and J are TRBV7-7 and TRBJ2-5; 9 bases are a match to TRBD2. CDR3 length: 15 amino acids. The germline V gene encodes CDR1 SSHAT and CDR2 FNYEAQ (reference sequence). CDR3 protein: CASSPGAGGLETQYF. CDR3 sequence (DNA): TGTGCTAGCAGTCCCGGGGCGGGGGGGCTCGAGACCCAGTACTTC.

The DNA of the CDR3 is TGCGCCAGCAGCTTGGGAACAGGGCGGGGGTTGAACACTGAAGCTTTCTTT. Translating it yields CASSLGTGRGLNTEAFF. This sequence joins TRBV5-1 and TRBJ1-1; D is perhaps TRBD1 (6 bases). Per the germline V gene, CDR1 is SGHRS and CDR2 is YFSETQ. Between the trimmed V and J ends, which lost 0 bases and 0 bases, there was a span of 15 bases. The CDR3 sequence is 17 residues long.

V usage is TRBV28 and J usage is TRBJ2-7, with 10 bases identical to TRBD1. The CDR3 has 14 residues. The trim removed 3 bases at V and 4 bases at J, leaving 3 bases unmatched. CDR1 is MDHEN and CDR2 is SYDVKM in the germline V gene. The CDR3 nucleotides read TGTGCCAGCAGTTTTCCGGGACAGGGGTACGAGCAGTACTTC. Translation gives CASSFPGQGYEQYF.